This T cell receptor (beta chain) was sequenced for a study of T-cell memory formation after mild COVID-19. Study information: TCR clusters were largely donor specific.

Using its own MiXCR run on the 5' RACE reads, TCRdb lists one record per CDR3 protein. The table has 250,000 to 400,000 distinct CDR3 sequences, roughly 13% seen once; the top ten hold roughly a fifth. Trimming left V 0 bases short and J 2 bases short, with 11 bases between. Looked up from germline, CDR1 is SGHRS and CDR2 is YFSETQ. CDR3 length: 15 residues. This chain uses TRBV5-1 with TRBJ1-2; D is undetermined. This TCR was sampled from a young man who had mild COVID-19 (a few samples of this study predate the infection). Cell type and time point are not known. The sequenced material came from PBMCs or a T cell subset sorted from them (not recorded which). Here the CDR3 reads CASSLAAGGNYGYTF. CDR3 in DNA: TGCGCCAGCAGCTTGGCGGCAGGCGGAAACTATGGCTACACCTTC.